A selection of T cell receptor beta chains follows, all from one sample in a study of CXCR3-negative and CXCR3-positive naive CD8 T cells. TCRdb reprocessed the 5' RACE reads and keeps a single row for each CDR3 protein, giving no DNA. The listing records approximately 100,000 distinct CDR3 sequences. Sequencing was done on a sample of naive CXCR3- CD8+ T cells from blood. These receptors were collected from a human donor in good health. Some clones in this sample may be carry-over from other donors' samples. CDR3s include the opening cysteine and the closing phenylalanine or tryptophan.

len: 13
j_gene: TRBJ2-1
v_gene: TRBV12-3/TRBV12-4
CDR3aa: CASSWDRDNEQFF

len: 13
j_gene: TRBJ1-2
v_gene: TRBV19
CDR3aa: CASSEAPTAGYTF

len: 13
j_gene: TRBJ2-5
v_gene: TRBV27
CDR3aa: CASSWFGGETQYF

len: 15
j_gene: TRBJ2-4
v_gene: TRBV27
CDR3aa: CASSPNRVAKNIQYF

len: 14
j_gene: TRBJ2-7
v_gene: TRBV5-1
CDR3aa: CASSLEAPSYEQYF

len: 14
j_gene: TRBJ2-7
v_gene: TRBV28
CDR3aa: CASSFLSSDYEQYF

len: 12
j_gene: TRBJ2-1
v_gene: TRBV19
CDR3aa: CASSDYYNEQFF

len: 13
j_gene: TRBJ2-3
v_gene: TRBV14
CDR3aa: CASSPPVRDTQYF

len: 15
j_gene: TRBJ2-3
v_gene: TRBV6-5
CDR3aa: CASSYSRLASDTQYF

len: 15
j_gene: TRBJ2-7
v_gene: TRBV20-1
CDR3aa: CSATLYGTPSREQYF

len: 12
j_gene: TRBJ2-3
v_gene: TRBV29-1
CDR3aa: CSVAGVTDTQYF

len: 13
j_gene: TRBJ2-2
v_gene: TRBV19
CDR3aa: CASMGGLSGELFF

len: 16
j_gene: TRBJ2-1
v_gene: TRBV14
CDR3aa: CASSQDSAETYNEQFF

len: 13
j_gene: TRBJ2-7
v_gene: TRBV7-9
CDR3aa: CASSYLADYEQYF

len: 14
j_gene: TRBJ2-3
v_gene: TRBV3-1
CDR3aa: CASSQEPYTDTQYF

len: 14
j_gene: TRBJ2-3
v_gene: TRBV28
CDR3aa: CASKRSEITDTQYF

len: 13
j_gene: TRBJ1-1
v_gene: TRBV28
CDR3aa: CASETGFDTEAFF

len: 14
j_gene: TRBJ1-2
v_gene: TRBV29-1
CDR3aa: CSVERPDEEGGYTF

len: 13
j_gene: TRBJ2-7
v_gene: TRBV19
CDR3aa: CASGTGGTYEQYF

len: 18
j_gene: TRBJ1-6
v_gene: TRBV6-5
CDR3aa: CASRDTLQQAPSNSPLHF

len: 15
j_gene: TRBJ2-3
v_gene: TRBV28
CDR3aa: CASCYRGREKLVGYF

len: 16
j_gene: TRBJ2-6
v_gene: TRBV7-6
CDR3aa: CASSSGEGHGANVLTF

len: 15
j_gene: TRBJ1-3
v_gene: TRBV27
CDR3aa: CASSPSQGSGNTIYF

len: 18
j_gene: TRBJ2-3
v_gene: TRBV23-1
CDR3aa: CAARLAGALCPSTDTQYF

len: 15
j_gene: TRBJ2-1
v_gene: TRBV28
CDR3aa: CASSSSGNPYNEQFF

len: 14
j_gene: TRBJ2-1
v_gene: TRBV7-9
CDR3aa: CASSLQGGRNEQFF

len: 15
j_gene: TRBJ2-7
v_gene: TRBV5-5
CDR3aa: CASSLVWGASYEQYF

len: 14
j_gene: TRBJ1-1
v_gene: TRBV5-5
CDR3aa: CASTIYGPNTEAFF

len: 15
j_gene: TRBJ2-7
v_gene: TRBV28
CDR3aa: CASSATSGSHDEQYF

len: 13
j_gene: TRBJ2-7
v_gene: TRBV29-1
CDR3aa: CSVDLGLRDEQYF

len: 15
j_gene: TRBJ2-1
v_gene: TRBV7-3
CDR3aa: CASSLRGEYSNEQFF

len: 13
j_gene: TRBJ2-1
v_gene: TRBV10-2
CDR3aa: CASSPFIGNEQFF

len: 12
j_gene: TRBJ1-5
v_gene: TRBV28
CDR3aa: CAGSSQNQPQHF

len: 13
j_gene: TRBJ1-1
v_gene: TRBV4-3
CDR3aa: CASSQVSGAEAFF

len: 14
j_gene: TRBJ2-3
v_gene: TRBV7-9
CDR3aa: CASSSLRAADTQYF

len: 13
j_gene: TRBJ2-2
v_gene: TRBV12-3/TRBV12-4
CDR3aa: CASSLERLGELFF

len: 14
j_gene: TRBJ2-5
v_gene: TRBV12-3/TRBV12-4
CDR3aa: CASSPGHIQETQYF

len: 12
j_gene: TRBJ2-5
v_gene: TRBV5-1
CDR3aa: CASSLIGENQYF

len: 16
j_gene: TRBJ2-3
v_gene: TRBV9
CDR3aa: CASSVGLAGDTDTQYF

len: 13
j_gene: TRBJ2-7
v_gene: TRBV6-2/TRBV6-3
CDR3aa: CASSYDRGYEQYF

len: 16
j_gene: TRBJ1-1
v_gene: TRBV12-3/TRBV12-4
CDR3aa: CASSSWAVMSNTEAFF

len: 14
j_gene: TRBJ2-7
v_gene: TRBV7-2
CDR3aa: CASSLSGQGHEQYF

len: 14
j_gene: TRBJ2-7
v_gene: TRBV3-1
CDR3aa: CASSLVVQTDEQYF

len: 18
j_gene: TRBJ2-1
v_gene: TRBV4-3
CDR3aa: CASSQDRSRLAGYNEQFF